Only one count was recorded for the clone carrying this T cell receptor (beta chain). The sample is drawn from a study of blood T cell repertoires in COVID-19. The CDR3 has 14 amino acids. V was cut by 0 bases and J by 3 bases, with 9 bases left in between. Looked up from germline, CDR1 is SGHRS and CDR2 is YFSETQ. The assay was immunoSEQ multiplex PCR, and TCRdb's table has in-frame clones only and misses some. The sample contains over 200,000 clones, roughly 80% of which appear only once. The sequence was collected from a woman of 80 years or more with acute or convalescent COVID-19. V usage is TRBV5-1 and J usage is TRBJ1-1; no clear D. Sequencing was performed on peripheral blood. CDR3 residues: CASSLAWGDTEAFF. The CDR3 DNA reads TGCGCCAGCAGCTTGGCCTGGGGAGACACTGAAGCTTTCTTT.